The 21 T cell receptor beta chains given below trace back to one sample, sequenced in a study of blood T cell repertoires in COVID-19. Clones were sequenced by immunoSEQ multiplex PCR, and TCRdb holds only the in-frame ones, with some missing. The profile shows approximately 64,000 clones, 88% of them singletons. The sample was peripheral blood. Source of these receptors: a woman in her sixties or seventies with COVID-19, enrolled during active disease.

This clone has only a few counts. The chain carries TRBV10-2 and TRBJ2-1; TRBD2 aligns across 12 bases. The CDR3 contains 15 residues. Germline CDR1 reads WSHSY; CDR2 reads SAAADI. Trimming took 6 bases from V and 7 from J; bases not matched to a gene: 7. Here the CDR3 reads CASRITGTSGNEQFF. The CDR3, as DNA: TGCGCCAGCAGAATAACCGGGACTAGCGGGAATGAGCAGTTCTTC.

The CDR3 here is CASSIAGFPGGGYTF. CDR3 bases: TGTGCCAGTAGTATAGCAGGGTTTCCAGGAGGGGGCTACACCTTC. V is TRBV19 and J is TRBJ1-2; perhaps TRBD1 as D (5 bases). The CDR3 length is 15 residues. V dropped 1 base and J dropped 8 bases, with 17 bases sitting between them. In germline, CDR1 is LNHDA, CDR2 SQIVND (reference sequence).

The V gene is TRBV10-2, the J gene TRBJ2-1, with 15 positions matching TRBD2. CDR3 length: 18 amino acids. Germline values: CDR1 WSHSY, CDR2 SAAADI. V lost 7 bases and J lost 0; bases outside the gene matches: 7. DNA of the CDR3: TGCGCCAGCACCGGGACTAGCGGGGGGCCTAGCTCCTACAATGAGCAGTTCTTC. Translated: CASTGTSGGPSSYNEQFF.

CDR3 nucleotide sequence: TGCAGCGCCGCTGGACAGGTGAACACTGAAGCTTTCTTT. Its translation: CSAAGQVNTEAFF. The chain combines TRBV29-1 with TRBJ1-1, with 7 bases that match TRBD1. CDR3 length equals 13 residues. Per germline, CDR1 SQVTM and CDR2 ANQGSEA. V trimming: 7 bases; J trimming: 0 bases; junction bases outside the gene matches: 5. Supplemented by reference TRBV29-1 and TRBJ1-1, the full variable domain reads SAVISQKPSRDICQRGTSLTIQCQVDSQVTMMFWYRQQPGQSLTLIATANQGSEATYESGFVIDKFPISRPNLTFSTLTVSNMSPEDSSIYLCSAAGQVNTEAFFGQGTRLTVV.

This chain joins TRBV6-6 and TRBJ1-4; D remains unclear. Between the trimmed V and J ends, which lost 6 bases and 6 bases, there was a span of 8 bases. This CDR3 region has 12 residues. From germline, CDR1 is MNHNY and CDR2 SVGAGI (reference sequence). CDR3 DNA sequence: TGTGCCAGCAGCCCGAGTGATGAAAAACTGTTTTTT. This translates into CASSPSDEKLFF.

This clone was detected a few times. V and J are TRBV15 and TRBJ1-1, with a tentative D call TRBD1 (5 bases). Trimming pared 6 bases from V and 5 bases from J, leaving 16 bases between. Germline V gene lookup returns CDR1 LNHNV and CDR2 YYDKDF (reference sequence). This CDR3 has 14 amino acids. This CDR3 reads CATRLSGSETEAFF. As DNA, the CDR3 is TGTGCCACCAGACTTTCAGGGTCAGAAACTGAAGCTTTCTTT. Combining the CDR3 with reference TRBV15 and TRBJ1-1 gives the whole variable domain DAMVIQNPRYQVTQFGKPVTLSCSQTLNHNVMYWYQQKSSQAPKLLFHYYDKDFNNEADTPDNFQSRRPNTSFCFLDIRSPGLGDTAMYLCATRLSGSETEAFFGQGTRLTVV.

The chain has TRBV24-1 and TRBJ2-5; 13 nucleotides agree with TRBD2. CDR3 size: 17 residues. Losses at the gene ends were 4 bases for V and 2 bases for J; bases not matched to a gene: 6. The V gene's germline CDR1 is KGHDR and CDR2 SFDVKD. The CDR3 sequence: CATSEPRLAGGQETQYF. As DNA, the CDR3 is TGTGCCACCAGTGAACCCAGACTAGCGGGAGGTCAAGAGACCCAGTACTTC.

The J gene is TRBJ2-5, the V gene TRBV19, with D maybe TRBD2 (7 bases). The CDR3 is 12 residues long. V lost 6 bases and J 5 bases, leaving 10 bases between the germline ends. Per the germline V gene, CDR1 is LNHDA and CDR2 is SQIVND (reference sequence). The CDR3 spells CASRGGGETQYF. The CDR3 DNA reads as TGTGCCAGTAGAGGGGGAGGGGAGACCCAGTACTTC.

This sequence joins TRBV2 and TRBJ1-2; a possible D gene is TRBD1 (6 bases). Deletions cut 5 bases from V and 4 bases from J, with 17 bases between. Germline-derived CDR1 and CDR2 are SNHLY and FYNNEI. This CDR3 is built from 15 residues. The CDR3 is CASSRTAFVGYGYTF. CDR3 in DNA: TGTGCCAGCAGTCGGACAGCCTTCGTGGGCTATGGCTACACCTTC.

CDR3 in DNA: TGCGCCAGCAGCCAAGGTTGGCGACAGGGGGCTGGCTACACCTTC. It codes for CASSQGWRQGAGYTF. This chain uses TRBV4-3 with TRBJ1-2; 10 positions match TRBD1. Germline CDR1 is LGHNA and CDR2 is YSLEER. The J segment lost 7 bases and the V segment lost 1 base, leaving 6 bases of the junction unmatched. The CDR3 is 15 residues long.

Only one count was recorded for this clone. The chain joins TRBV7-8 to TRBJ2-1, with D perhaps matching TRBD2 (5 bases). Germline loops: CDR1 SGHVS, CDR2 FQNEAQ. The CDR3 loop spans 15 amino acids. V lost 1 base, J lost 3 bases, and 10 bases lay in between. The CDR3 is CASSLGLYIYNEQFF. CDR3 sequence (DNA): TGTGCCAGCAGCTTAGGACTATATATCTACAATGAGCAGTTCTTC.

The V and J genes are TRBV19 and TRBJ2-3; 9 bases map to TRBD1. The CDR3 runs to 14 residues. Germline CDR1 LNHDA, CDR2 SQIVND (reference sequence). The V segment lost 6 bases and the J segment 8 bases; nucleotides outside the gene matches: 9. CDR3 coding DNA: TGTGCCAGTAGCTCGACAGGGGGAGGTGGTACGCAGTATTTT. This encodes CASSSTGGGGTQYF.

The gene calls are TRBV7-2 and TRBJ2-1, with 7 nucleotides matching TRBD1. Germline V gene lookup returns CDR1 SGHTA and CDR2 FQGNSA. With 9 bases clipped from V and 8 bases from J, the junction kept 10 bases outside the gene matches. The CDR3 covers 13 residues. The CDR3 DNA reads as TGTGCCAGAAAGGTGGACAGGTCGGATGAGCAGTTCTTC. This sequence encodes CARKVDRSDEQFF.

The CDR3 here is CASSPGTFYEQYF. CDR3 DNA sequence: TGTGCCAGCAGCCCAGGGACATTCTACGAGCAGTACTTC. The chain employs TRBV12-3 or TRBV12-4 and TRBJ2-7, with D possibly being TRBD1 (6 bases). The CDR3 sequence is 13 residues long. V was pared by 6 bases and J by 3 bases, with 12 bases between.

For the CDR3, the DNA is TGTGCCAGTCGACGGGACAGAAACACCGGGGAGCTGTTTTTT. Its translation: CASRRDRNTGELFF. The rearrangement links TRBV19 to TRBJ2-2, with TRBD1 matching 7 bases. This CDR3 has 14 amino acids. The trim removed 8 bases at V and 2 bases at J, leaving 5 bases unmatched. CDR1 LNHDA and CDR2 SQIVND come from the germline V gene (reference sequence).

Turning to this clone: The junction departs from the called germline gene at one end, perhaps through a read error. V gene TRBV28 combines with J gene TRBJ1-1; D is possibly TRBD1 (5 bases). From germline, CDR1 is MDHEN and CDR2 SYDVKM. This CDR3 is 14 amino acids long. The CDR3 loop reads CASRPPPGNIEAFF. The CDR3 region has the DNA TGTGCCAGCAGACCCCCGCCAGGGAACATTGAAGCTTTCTTT.

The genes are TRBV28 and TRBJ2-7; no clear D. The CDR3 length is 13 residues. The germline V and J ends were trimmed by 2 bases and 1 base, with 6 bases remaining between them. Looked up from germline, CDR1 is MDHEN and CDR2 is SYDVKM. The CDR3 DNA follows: TGTGCCAGCAGTTTAACCGGTTCCTACGAGCAGTACTTC. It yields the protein CASSLTGSYEQYF.

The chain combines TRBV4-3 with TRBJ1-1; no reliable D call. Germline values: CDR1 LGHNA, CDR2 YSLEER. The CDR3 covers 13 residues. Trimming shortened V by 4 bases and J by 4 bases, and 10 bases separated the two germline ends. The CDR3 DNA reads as TGCGCCAGCAGCCCAGGTCAAGCCACTGAAGCTTTCTTT. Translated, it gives CASSPGQATEAFF.

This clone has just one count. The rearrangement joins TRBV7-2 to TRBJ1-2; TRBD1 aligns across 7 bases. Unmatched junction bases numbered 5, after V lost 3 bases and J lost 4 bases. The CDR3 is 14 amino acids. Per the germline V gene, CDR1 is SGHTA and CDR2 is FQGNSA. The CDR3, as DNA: TGTGCCAGCAGCTTGGCAGGGGGAAGCTATGGCTACACCTTC. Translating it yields CASSLAGGSYGYTF. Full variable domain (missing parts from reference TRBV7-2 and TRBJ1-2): GAGVSQSPSNKVTEKGKDVELRCDPISGHTALYWYRQSLGQGLEFLIYFQGNSAPDKSGLPSDRFSAERTGGSVSTLTIQRTQQEDSAVYLCASSLAGGSYGYTFGSGTRLTVV.

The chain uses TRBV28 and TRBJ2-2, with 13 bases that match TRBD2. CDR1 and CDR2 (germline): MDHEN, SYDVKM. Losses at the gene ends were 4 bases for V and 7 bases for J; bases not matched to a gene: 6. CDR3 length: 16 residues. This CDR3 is CASSSTSGRGVGELFF. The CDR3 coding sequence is TGTGCCAGCAGTTCTACTAGCGGGAGGGGGGTCGGGGAGCTGTTTTTT.

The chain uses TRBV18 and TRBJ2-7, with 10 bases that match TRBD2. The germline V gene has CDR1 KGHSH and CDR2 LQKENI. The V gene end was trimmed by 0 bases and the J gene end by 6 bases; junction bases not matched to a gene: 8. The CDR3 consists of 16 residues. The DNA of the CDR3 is TGTGCCAGCTCACCACCGCTAGCGGGGGTTTATCTCGAGCAGTACTTC. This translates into CASSPPLAGVYLEQYF.